This T cell receptor (beta chain) was sequenced during a study of T cells in localized non-small cell lung cancer. Profiling relied on immunoSEQ multiplex PCR, and the TCRdb table lists in-frame clones only, not all of them. This sample has around 23,000 clones, with about nine tenths found just once. This clonotype was sampled from a woman aged 35 to 69 with stage I lung adenocarcinoma. Sequenced here: peripheral blood, sampled before any cancer treatment.

As DNA, the CDR3 is TGTGCCTGTCCGGGACATTCAGTAGATTCACCCCTCCACTTT. It is translated as CACPGHSVDSPLHF. V is TRBV30 and J is TRBJ1-6; D is possibly TRBD1 (6 bases). Germline CDR1 reads GTSNPN; CDR2 reads SVGIG (reference sequence). V was cut by 6 bases and J by 8 bases, with 17 bases left in between. The CDR3 consists of 14 residues.